This T cell receptor (beta chain) was sequenced in a study of blood T cell repertoires in COVID-19. The CDR3 covers 16 residues. Trimming took off 1 base at V and 5 bases at J, with 17 bases between the two ends. Germline CDR1 LGHDT, CDR2 YNNKEL (reference sequence). Clones were read by immunoSEQ multiplex PCR, and TCRdb kept only the in-frame ones, dropping some. In the table there are some 50,000 clones, roughly 88% of which are singletons. The receptor was isolated from a human donor in a cohort sampled during active COVID-19. Sequenced: peripheral blood. The chain uses TRBV3-1 (or the pseudogene TRBV3-2) and TRBJ1-2, with TRBD1 as a possible D gene (6 bases). The CDR3 DNA reads TGTGCCAGCAGCCAAGGCACAGGGAACCTGATTTATGGCTACACCTTC. This encodes CASSQGTGNLIYGYTF.